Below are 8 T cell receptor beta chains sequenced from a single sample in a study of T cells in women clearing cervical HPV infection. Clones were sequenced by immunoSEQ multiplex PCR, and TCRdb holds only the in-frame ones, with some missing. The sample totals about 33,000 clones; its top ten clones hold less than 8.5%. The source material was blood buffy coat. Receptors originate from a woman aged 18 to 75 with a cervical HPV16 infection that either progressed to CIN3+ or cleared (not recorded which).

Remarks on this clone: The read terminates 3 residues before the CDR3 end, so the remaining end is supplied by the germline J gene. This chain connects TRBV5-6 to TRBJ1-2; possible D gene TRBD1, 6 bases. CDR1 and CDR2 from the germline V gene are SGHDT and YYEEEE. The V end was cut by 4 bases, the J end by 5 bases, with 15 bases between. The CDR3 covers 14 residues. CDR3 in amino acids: CASSPGRGQYGYTF. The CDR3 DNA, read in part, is TGTGCCAGCAGCCCTGGGCGGGGGCAATATGGC.

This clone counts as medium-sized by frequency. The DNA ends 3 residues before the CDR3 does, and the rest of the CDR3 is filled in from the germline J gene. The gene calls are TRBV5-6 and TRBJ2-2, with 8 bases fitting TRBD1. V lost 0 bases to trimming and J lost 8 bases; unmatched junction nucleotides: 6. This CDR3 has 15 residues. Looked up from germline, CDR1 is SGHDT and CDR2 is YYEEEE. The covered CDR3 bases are TGTGCCAGCAGCTTGGTGACAGGGGCCTTTGGGGAG. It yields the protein CASSLVTGAFGE. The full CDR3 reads CASSLVTGAFGELFF.

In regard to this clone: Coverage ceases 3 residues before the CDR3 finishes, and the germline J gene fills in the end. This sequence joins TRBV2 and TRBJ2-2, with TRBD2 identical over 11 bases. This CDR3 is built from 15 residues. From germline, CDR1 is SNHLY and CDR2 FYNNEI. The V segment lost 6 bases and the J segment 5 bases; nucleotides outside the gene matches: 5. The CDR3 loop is CASSDGLAGTGELFF. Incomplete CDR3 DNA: TGTGCCAGCAGCGACGGACTAGCGGGTACCGGGGAG.

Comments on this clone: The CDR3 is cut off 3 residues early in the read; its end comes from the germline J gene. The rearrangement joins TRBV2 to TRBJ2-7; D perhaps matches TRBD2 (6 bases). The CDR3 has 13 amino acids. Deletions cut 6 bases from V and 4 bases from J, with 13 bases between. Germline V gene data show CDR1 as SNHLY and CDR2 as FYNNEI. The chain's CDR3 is CASRGGVRYEQYF. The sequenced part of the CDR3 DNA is TGTGCCAGCAGGGGGGGAGTACGGTACGAG.

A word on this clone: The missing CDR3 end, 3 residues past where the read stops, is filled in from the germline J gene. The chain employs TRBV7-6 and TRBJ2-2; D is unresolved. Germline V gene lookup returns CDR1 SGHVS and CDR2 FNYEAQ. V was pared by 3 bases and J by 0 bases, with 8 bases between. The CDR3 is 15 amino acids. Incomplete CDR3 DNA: TGTGCCAGCAGCTTCGCGACAACGAACACCGGGGAG. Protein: CASSFATTNTGE. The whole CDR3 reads CASSFATTNTGELFF.

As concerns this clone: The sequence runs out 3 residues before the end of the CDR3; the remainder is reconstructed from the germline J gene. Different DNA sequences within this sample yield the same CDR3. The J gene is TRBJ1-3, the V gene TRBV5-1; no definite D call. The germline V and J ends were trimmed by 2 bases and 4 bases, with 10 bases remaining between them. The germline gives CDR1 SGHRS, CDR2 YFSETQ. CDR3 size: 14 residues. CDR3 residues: CASSFTGVGNTIYF. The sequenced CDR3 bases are TGCGCCAGCAGCTTTACCGGGGTCGGAAACACC.

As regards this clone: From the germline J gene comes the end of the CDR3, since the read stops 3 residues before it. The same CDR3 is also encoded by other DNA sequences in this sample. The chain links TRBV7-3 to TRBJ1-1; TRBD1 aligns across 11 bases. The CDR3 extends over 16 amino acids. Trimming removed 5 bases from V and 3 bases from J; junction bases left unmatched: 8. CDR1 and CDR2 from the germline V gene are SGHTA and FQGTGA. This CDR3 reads CASSTGTGGVDTEAFF. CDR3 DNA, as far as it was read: TGTGCCAGCAGCACCGGGACAGGGGGGGTGGACACTGAA.

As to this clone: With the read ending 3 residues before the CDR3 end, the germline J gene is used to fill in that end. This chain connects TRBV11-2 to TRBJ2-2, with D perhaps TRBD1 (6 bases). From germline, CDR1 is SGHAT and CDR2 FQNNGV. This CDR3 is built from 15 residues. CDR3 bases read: TGTGCCAGCAGCCCCCAGGGGTTGGGTAATTCACCG. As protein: CASSPQGLGNSP. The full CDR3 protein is CASSPQGLGNSPLFF.